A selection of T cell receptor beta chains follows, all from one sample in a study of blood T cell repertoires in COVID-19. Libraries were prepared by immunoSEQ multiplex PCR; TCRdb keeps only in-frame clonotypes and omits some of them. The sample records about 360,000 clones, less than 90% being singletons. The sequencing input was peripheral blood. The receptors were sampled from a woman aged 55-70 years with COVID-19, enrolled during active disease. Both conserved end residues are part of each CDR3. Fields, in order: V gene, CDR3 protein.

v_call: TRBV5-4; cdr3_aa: CASSPDLFPRVNYGYTF
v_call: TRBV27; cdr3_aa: CASSLGPGQRNYGYTF
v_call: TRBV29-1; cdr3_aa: CSVASGSYEQYF
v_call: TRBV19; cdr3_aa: CASIDRGSGNTIYF
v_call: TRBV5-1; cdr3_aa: CASSLNAGGGQGSYTF
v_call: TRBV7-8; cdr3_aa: CASARRVEARYTF
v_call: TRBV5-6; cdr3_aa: CASSLAGNYGYTF
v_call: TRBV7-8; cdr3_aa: CASSTSRVLNTIYF
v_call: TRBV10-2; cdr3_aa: CASSVQGVSNQPQHF
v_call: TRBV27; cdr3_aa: CASSLNPGSNTEAFF
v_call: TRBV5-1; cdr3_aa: CASSSDGLRTF
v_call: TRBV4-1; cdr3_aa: CASSQDYGQGNTDTQYF
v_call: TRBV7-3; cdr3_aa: CASSPQGQKNTEAFF
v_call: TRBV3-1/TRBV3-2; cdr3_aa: CASSQETQGPYGYTF
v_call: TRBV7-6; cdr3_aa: CASMKGGAVDTQYF
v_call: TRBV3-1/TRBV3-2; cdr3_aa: CASSPLAGETYEQYF
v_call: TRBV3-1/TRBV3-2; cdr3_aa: CASSPAGGGYNEQFF
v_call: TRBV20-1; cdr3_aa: CSASKSGGNTIYF
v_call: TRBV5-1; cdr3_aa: CASSPGTVPFYGYTF
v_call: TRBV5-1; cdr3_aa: CASSSGSTSGGKVWGYEQYF
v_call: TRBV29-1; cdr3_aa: CSVATGLGTEAFF
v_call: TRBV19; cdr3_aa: CASSLQTGGSNQPQHF
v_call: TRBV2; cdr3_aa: CASSGTANEKLFF
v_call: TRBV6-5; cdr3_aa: CASSPEQGTGSPLHF
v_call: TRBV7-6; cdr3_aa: CASSLGTSGPSYEQYF
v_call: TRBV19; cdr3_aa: CASIYRGSGTEAFF
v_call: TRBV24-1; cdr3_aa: CATSDLQLDSFNTEAFF
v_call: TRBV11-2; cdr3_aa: CASSPVITEAFF
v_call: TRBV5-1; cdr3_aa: CASTPAGGNGLYEQYF
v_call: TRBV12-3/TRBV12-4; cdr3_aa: CASSSPSETQYF
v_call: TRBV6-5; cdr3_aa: CASSYRGAKNIQYF
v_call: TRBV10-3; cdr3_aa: CAISESKNALQSYEQYF
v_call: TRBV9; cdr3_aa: CASSVAGRGETNYGYTF
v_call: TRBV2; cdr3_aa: CASSEQQGYEQYF
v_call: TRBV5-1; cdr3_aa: CASSLRQGGTEAFF
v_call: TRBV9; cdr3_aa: CASSVAGTGGAEAFF
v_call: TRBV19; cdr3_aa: CASRRGRGSPLHF
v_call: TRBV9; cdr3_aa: CASSPRDSGARDTQYF
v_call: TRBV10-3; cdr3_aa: CAILEGDSYNSPLHF
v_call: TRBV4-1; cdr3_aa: CASRGSVGTHNTEAFF
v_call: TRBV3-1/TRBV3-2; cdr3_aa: CASSSSLTRRETQYF
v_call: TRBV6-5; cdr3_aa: CATGGVRNEQFF
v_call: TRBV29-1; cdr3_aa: CSVGQRSSYNEQFF
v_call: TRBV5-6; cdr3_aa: CASSFGTGQNEQFF
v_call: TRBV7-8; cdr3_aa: CASSLIGTGQETQYF
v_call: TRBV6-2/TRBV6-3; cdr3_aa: CATSLAGEYEQYF
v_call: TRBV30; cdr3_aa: CAYRRGVNEQYF
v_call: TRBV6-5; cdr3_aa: CASSRIGYQNTEAFF
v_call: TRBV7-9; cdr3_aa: CASSLSSLVLTEAFF
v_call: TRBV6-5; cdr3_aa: CASSRGTSGGETQYF
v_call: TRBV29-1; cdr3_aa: CSVEVQFGNTIYF
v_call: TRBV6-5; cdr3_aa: CASNGIPDTQYF
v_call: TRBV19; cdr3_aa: CASSISTGTEAFF